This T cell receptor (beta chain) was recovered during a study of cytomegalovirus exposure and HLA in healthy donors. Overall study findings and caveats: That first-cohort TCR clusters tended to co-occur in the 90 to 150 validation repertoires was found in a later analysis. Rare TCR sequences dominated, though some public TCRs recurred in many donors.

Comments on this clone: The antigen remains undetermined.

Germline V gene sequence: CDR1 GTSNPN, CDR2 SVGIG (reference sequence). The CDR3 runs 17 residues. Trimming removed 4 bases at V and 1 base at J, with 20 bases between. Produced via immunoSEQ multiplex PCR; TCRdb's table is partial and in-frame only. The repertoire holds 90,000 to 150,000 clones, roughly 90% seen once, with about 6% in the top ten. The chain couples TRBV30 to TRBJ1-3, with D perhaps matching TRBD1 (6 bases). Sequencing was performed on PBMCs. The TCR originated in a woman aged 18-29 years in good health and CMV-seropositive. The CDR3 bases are TGTGCCTGGAAGGGCGGGAGGGGGAACAAGTCTGGAAACACCATATATTTT. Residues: CAWKGGRGNKSGNTIYF.